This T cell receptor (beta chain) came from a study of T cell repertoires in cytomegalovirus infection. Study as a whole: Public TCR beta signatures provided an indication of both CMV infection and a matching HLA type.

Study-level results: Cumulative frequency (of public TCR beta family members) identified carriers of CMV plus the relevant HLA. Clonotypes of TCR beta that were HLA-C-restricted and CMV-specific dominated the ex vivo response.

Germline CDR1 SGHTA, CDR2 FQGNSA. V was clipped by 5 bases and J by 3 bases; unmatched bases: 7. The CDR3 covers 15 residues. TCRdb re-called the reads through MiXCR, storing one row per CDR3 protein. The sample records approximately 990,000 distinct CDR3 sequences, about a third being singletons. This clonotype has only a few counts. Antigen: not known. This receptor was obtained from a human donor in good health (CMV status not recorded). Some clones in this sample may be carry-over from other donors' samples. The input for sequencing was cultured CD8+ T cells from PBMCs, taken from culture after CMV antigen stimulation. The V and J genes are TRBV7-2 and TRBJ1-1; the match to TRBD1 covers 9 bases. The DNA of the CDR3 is TGTGCCAGCAGCCCGGACAGGGGAAAGGACACTGAAGCTTTCTTT. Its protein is CASSPDRGKDTEAFF.